Below are 5 T cell receptor beta chains sequenced from a single sample in a study of blood T cells in healthy people across ages. Primers used in a second PCR of about 6 to 11 cycles were a sample-barcoded 5' primer and a J-beta primer mix. TCRdb reanalysed the 5' RACE reads using MiXCR and keeps one entry per CDR3 protein. The sample shows about 1,800,000 distinct CDR3 sequences, 28% of them seen only once. The sequencing sample was made of blood. The receptors here all came from a woman aged 25 to 39 in good health.

The chain employs TRBV28 and TRBJ1-5, with no clear D. Trimming took 2 bases from V and 0 from J, leaving 8 bases between them. The CDR3 runs to 15 residues. Germline assignment: CDR1 MDHEN and CDR2 SYDVKM. The CDR3, as DNA: TGTGCCAGCAGTTTAATCGGAAATAGCAATCAGCCCCAGCATTTT. Its protein is CASSLIGNSNQPQHF.

Notes on this clonotype: The germline gene is not matched at one end of the junction; a read error may be the cause. The J gene is TRBJ1-2, the V gene TRBV12-3 or TRBV12-4; D remains ambiguous. CDR3 length equals 15 residues. The CDR3 region is CACSFFRSDGDGYTF. CDR3 nucleotide sequence: TGTGCCTGCAGTTTTTTTAGATCGGACGGAGACGGCTACACCTTC.

In this sample, this clonotype turned up many times. This chain's CDR3 is CASSWSGTGVSEQYF. The CDR3 DNA follows: TGTGCCAGCAGTTGGTCCGGGACAGGGGTCTCCGAGCAGTACTTC. This chain joins TRBV6-5 and TRBJ2-7; 10 bases are a match to TRBD1. Looked up from germline, CDR1 is MNHEY and CDR2 is SVGAGI. The CDR3 runs 15 residues. The V and J ends lost 4 bases and 6 bases, in that order; junction bases with no gene match: 9.

V and J are TRBV6-2 or TRBV6-3 and TRBJ2-7; D might be TRBD2 (5 bases). Germline assignment: CDR1 MNHEY and CDR2 SVGEGT. The CDR3 loop spans 16 amino acids. Trimming shortened V by 5 bases and J by 2 bases, and 19 bases separated the two germline ends. For the CDR3, the DNA is TGTGCCAGCAGTCAATTACTCAAGCGGAGGACCTACGAGCAGTACTTC. As protein: CASSQLLKRRTYEQYF.

This clonotype occurred a few times. V and J are TRBV20-1 and TRBJ2-3; TRBD2 is a possible D gene (6 bases). CDR3 length: 16 residues. Germline CDR1 is DFQATT and CDR2 is SNEGSKA (reference sequence). The CDR3 nucleotides are TGCAGCCGCACGAAGGTGTTCGGGAGTAGATCAGATACGCAGTATTTT. This sequence encodes CSRTKVFGSRSDTQYF.